The clone carrying this T cell receptor beta chain was counted many times. Its antigen is still unknown. At least 3 on the Clinical Activity Score was recorded for ophthalmopathy patients, who also had NOSPECS grade at least 4 and duration under 3 months. The entry originates in a study of T cells in Graves' hyperthyroidism and ophthalmopathy. Study-wide background: Any treatment followed the collection of peripheral blood at initial diagnosis.

General study points: Ophthalmopathy and stable hyperthyroidism were separated by a 13 V-J model. Most thyroid clonotypes expanded above 0.001 were also detected in blood.

This CDR3 has 15 residues. The germline V gene has CDR1 SGHRS and CDR2 YFSETQ. Trimming took off 4 bases at V and 0 bases at J, with 12 bases between the two ends. RNA transcripts gave rise to amplified TCR beta CDR3 regions. With the HTBI primer set, the TCR CDR3 went through a first round of RT-PCR. One entry per CDR3 protein, called by TCRdb with MiXCR from the multiplex PCR reads. The data show fewer than 350,000 distinct CDR3 sequences, around a sixth seen once. The V call is TRBV5-1, the J call TRBJ2-3, with D unresolved. Sample: blood. This receptor was identified in a woman aged 40 to 50 with Graves' ophthalmopathy. The CDR3 loop is CASSPTTTSTDTQYF. The CDR3 DNA is TGCGCCAGCAGCCCAACGACAACCAGCACAGATACGCAGTATTTT.